The 7 T cell receptor beta chains listed next were all sequenced from one sample in a study of T-cell reconstitution after alpha-beta-depleted transplantation in children. The TCRbeta library incorporated unique molecular identifiers. From the PCR reads, TCRdb called clonotypes with MiXCR, one entry per CDR3 protein. This sample yields about 460,000 distinct CDR3 sequences, of which around 12% are seen a single time; less than 6.5% belongs to the top ten. This sample comprised PBMCs from the stem cell graft donor, obtained from the stem cell graft. The receptor source for this set is a human donor who donated a stem cell graft to a child with combined immunodeficiency.

This clonotype showed up just a few times. The chain links TRBV11-2 to TRBJ2-6; 10 nucleotides match TRBD1. Germline V CDR1 and CDR2: SGHAT, FQNNGV. The ends lost 1 base at V and 3 bases at J; junction bases unmatched: 3. The CDR3 sequence is 17 residues long. CDR3 nucleotides: TGTGCCAGCAGCTTAGGACAGGGGGCTGATGGGGCCAACGTCCTGACTTTC. It is translated as CASSLGQGADGANVLTF.

This clonotype was seen a handful of times. The genes are TRBV5-1 and TRBJ2-2, with D maybe TRBD1 (5 bases). Germline CDR1 and CDR2: SGHRS and YFSETQ. V lost 6 bases to trimming and J lost 5 bases, with 20 bases between them. This CDR3 spans 16 amino acids. The CDR3 DNA follows: TGCGCCAGCACACCTGGGGCGGCGCCCACTACCGGGGAGCTGTTTTTT. Protein: CASTPGAAPTTGELFF.

This clonotype appeared a few times. The chain carries TRBV6-2 or TRBV6-3 and TRBJ2-1, with 10 positions matching TRBD2. The CDR3 sequence is 19 residues long. Per the germline V gene, CDR1 is MNHEY and CDR2 is SVGEGT. Trimming cost V 2 bases and J 1 base; bases outside gene matches: 11. The chain's CDR3 is CASSYGQSGTSVSYNEQFF. In DNA, the CDR3 is TGTGCCAGCAGTTACGGACAGTCAGGGACTAGCGTATCCTACAATGAGCAGTTCTTC.

This clonotype occurred many times. The rearrangement uses TRBV6-5 and TRBJ2-3; 8 bases match TRBD2. The CDR3 is 16 amino acids. The V segment lost 0 bases and the J segment 5 bases; nucleotides outside the gene matches: 7. Germline-derived CDR1 and CDR2 are MNHEY and SVGAGI. The chain's CDR3 is CASSYSVGTRIDTQYF. As DNA, the CDR3 is TGTGCCAGCAGTTACTCGGTGGGGACTAGGATAGATACGCAGTATTTT.

This clonotype has ten or more counts. CDR3 sequence: CSASRDIGPNEQFF. CDR3 sequence (DNA): TGCAGTGCTAGCCGGGACATAGGTCCCAATGAGCAGTTCTTC. The chain employs TRBV20-1 and TRBJ2-1; D might be TRBD1 (6 bases). CDR1 and CDR2 from the germline V gene are DFQATT and SNEGSKA (reference sequence). V was pared by 3 bases and J by 6 bases, with 15 bases between. This CDR3 is built from 14 residues.

This clonotype was detected ten times or more. This chain joins TRBV5-4 and TRBJ2-1; TRBD1 agrees at 10 bases. The V and J ends lost 2 bases and 10 bases, in that order; junction bases with no gene match: 9. CDR3 length: 15 residues. Germline V gene sequence: CDR1 SGHNT, CDR2 YYREEE (reference sequence). The CDR3 is CASSLVRQGAGEQFF. The DNA for the CDR3 is TGTGCCAGCAGCTTAGTAAGACAGGGGGCTGGGGAGCAGTTCTTC.

This chain links TRBV6-1 with TRBJ2-2; no firm D call. V was trimmed by 4 bases and J by 1 base, leaving 22 bases between them. CDR1 is MNHNS, CDR2 SASEGT, per germline. This CDR3 spans 19 amino acids. This CDR3 is CASSGAPAGLRLNTGELFF. CDR3 sequence (DNA): TGTGCCAGCAGTGGCGCCCCCGCCGGGTTGCGGCTGAACACCGGGGAGCTGTTTTTT.